This T cell receptor (beta chain) appears in the sequencing data of a study of graft-versus-host responses after intestinal transplantation. Background on the study: After anti-thymocyte globulin induction, recipients took tacrolimus and steroids for three to four years. General study results and limits: Recipient-marrow GvH clones were detected, some having first appeared in ileum or blood. Graft-versus-host to host-versus-graft clonal ratios in allografts were high in patients with graft-donor T cell macrochimerism. The study associated peak circulating GvH clone levels with early post-transplant HvG declines.

The CDR3 contains 13 residues. Germline V gene data show CDR1 as LNHDA and CDR2 as SQIVND (reference sequence). The V and J ends lost 5 bases and 11 bases respectively, with 18 bases between them. Profiling relied on immunoSEQ multiplex PCR, and the TCRdb table lists in-frame clones only, not all of them. The sample includes about 89,000 clones, around 91% of them seen just once. As regards this clone: What it recognizes is unknown.

The TCR originated in a human donor who received an intestinal transplant. Sequencing used unstimulated CD4+ T cells sorted from spleen or lymph node cells, obtained before intestinal transplant. The V call is TRBV19, the J call TRBJ1-2; D remains ambiguous. CDR3 region: CASSVAATGGYTF. DNA of the CDR3: TGTGCCAGTAGTGTAGCGGCGACGGGTGGGTACACCTTC.